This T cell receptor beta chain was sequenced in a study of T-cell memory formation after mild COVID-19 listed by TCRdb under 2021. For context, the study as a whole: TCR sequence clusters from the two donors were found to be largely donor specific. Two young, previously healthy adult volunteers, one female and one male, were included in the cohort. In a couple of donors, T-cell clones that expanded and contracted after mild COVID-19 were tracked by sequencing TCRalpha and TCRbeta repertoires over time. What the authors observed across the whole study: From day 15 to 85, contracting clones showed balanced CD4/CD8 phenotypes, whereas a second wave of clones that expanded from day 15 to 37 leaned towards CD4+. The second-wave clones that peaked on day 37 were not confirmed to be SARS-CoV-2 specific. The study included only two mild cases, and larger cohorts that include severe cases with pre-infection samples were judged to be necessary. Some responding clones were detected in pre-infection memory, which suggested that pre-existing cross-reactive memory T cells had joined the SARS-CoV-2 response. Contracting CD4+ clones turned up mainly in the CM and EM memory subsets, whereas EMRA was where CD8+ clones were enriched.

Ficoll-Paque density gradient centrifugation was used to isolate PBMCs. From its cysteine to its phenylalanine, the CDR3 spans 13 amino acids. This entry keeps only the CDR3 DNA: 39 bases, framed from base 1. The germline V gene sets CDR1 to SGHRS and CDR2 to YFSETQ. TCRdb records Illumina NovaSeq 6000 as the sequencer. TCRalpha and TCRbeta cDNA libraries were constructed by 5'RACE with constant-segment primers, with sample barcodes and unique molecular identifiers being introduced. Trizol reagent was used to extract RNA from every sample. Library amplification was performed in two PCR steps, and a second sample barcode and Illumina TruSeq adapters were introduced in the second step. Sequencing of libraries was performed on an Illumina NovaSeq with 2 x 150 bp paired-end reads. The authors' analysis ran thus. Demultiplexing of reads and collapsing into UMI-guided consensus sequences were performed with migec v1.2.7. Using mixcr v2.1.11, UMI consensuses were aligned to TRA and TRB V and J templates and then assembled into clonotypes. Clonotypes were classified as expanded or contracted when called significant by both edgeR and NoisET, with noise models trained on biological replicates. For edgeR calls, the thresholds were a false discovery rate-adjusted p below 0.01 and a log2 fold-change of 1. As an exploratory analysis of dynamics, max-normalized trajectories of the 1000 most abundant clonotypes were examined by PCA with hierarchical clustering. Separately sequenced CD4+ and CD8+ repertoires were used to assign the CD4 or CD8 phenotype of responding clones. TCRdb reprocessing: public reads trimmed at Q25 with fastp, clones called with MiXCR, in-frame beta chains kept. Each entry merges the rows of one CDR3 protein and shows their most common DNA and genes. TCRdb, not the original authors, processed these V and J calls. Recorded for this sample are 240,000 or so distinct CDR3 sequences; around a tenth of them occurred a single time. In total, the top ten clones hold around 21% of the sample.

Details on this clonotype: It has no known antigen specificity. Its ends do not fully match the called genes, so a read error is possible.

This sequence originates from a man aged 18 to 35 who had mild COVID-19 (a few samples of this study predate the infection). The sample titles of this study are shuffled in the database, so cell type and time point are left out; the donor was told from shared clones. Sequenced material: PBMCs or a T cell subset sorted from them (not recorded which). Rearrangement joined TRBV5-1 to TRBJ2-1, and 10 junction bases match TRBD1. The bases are TGCGCCAGCAGCTTGGATGGACAGGGGGAAGATATCTTC. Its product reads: CASSLDGQGEDIF.